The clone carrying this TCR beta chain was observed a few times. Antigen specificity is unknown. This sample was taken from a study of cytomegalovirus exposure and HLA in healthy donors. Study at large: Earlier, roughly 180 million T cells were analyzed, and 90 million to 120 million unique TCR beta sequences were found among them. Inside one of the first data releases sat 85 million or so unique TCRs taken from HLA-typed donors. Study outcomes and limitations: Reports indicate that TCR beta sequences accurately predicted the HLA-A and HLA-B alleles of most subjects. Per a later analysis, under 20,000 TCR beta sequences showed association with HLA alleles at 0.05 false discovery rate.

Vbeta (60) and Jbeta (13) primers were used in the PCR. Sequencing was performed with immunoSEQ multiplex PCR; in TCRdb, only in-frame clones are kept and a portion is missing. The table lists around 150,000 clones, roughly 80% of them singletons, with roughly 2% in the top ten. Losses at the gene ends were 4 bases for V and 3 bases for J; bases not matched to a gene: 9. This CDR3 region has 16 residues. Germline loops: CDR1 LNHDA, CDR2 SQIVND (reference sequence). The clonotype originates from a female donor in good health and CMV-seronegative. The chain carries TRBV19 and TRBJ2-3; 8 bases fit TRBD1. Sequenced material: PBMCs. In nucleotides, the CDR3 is TGTGCCAGTAGTACAACCCGGACAGGGAAAACAGATACGCAGTATTTT. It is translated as CASSTTRTGKTDTQYF.